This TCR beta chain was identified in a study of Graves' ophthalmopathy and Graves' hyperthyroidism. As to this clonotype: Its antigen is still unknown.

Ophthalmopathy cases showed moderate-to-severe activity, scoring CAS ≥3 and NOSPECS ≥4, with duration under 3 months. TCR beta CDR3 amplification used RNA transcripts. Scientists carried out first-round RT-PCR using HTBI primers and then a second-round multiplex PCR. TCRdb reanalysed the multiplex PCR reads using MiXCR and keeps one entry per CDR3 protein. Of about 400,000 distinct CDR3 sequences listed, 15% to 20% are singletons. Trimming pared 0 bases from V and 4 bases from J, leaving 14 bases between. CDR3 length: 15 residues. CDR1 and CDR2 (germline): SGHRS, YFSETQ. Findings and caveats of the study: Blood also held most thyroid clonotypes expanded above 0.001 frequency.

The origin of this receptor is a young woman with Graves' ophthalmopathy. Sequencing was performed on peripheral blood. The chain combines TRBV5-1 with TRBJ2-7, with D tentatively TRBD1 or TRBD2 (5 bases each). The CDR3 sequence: CASSLAGASRYEQYF. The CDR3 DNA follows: TGCGCCAGCAGCTTGGCCGGGGCTTCCAGGTACGAGCAGTACTTC.